This is a list of T cell receptor beta chains from one sample in a study of cytomegalovirus exposure and HLA in healthy donors. The repertoire was sequenced with immunoSEQ multiplex PCR; TCRdb's copy has only in-frame clones and lacks some. The data contain about 160,000 clones, about 82% of them singletons. The sequencing input was PBMCs. Receptor source: a man aged 25-45 years in good health and CMV-seropositive. The CDR3 runs from the conserved cysteine through the conserved F or W. The order of the fields is D gene, clone size, V gene, J gene, CDR3 DNA, CDR3 protein. A D gene is named only where the DNA matches it firmly. Clone sizes are given selectively: once, few, many, or a class where the clone is expanded.

>TRBD1|once|TRBV15|TRBJ2-5
TGTGCCACCAGCCTAAGGGGGGGACAGGGCGAGACCCAGTACTTC
CATSLRGGQGETQYF
>-|-|TRBV5-1|TRBJ2-7
TGCGCCAGCAGCTTCCGGACAGCGTCCTACGAGCAGTACTTC
CASSFRTASYEQYF
>-|-|TRBV21-1|TRBJ1-4
TGTGCCAGCAGCGTGACAGGGGCCGGAGATGAAAAACTGTTTTTT
CASSVTGAGDEKLFF
>TRBD1|-|TRBV7-9|TRBJ1-1
TGTGCCAGCAGCTTGAGACCCGGGACAGGGTCCTACACTGAAGCTTTCTTT
CASSLRPGTGSYTEAFF
>TRBD1|-|TRBV4-3|TRBJ2-7
TGCGCCAGCAGCCAAGATCCCTGGACAGGGCTATCCTACGAGCAGTACTTC
CASSQDPWTGLSYEQYF
>TRBD1|once|TRBV29-1|TRBJ2-6
TGCAGCGCCCTAGGGGGCTACTCTGGGGCCAACGTCCTGACTTTC
CSALGGYSGANVLTF
>TRBD1|few|TRBV7-3|TRBJ2-2
TGTGCCAGCAGCCCAGGACAGGGGAACACCGGGGAGCTGTTTTTT
CASSPGQGNTGELFF
>TRBD1|-|TRBV5-1|TRBJ2-3
TGCGCCAGCAGCCTAGGGACAGGGAGAGATACGCAGTATTTT
CASSLGTGRDTQYF
>-|-|TRBV7-9|TRBJ1-3
TGTGCCAGCAGCCTTGGAAACACCATATATTTT
CASSLGNTIYF
>-|-|TRBV27|TRBJ2-5
TGTGCCAGCAGTTTAGCGGGGGCGCAGATGGTTGAGACCCAGTACTTC
CASSLAGAQMVETQYF
>TRBD1|few|TRBV11-2|TRBJ2-2
TGTGCCAGCAGCTCCAGGGGGTACCGCACCGGGGAGCTGTTTTTT
CASSSRGYRTGELFF
>TRBD1|-|TRBV4-2|TRBJ1-5
TGTGCCAGCAGCCAAGAGGGAGGGACAGGAAATCAGCCCCAGCATTTT
CASSQEGGTGNQPQHF
>TRBD1|-|TRBV5-1|TRBJ1-4
TGCGCCAGCAGCACCCAGGGGGCCTTAGGTGAAAAACTGTTTTTT
CASSTQGALGEKLFF
>TRBD1|-|TRBV4-1|TRBJ2-7
TGCGCCAGCAGCCACGAGGGACAGTGGGGCTCCTACGAGCAGTACTTC
CASSHEGQWGSYEQYF
>TRBD2|-|TRBV27|TRBJ2-1
TGTGCCAGCAGGGGACTAGCGGGGGGCTCCTACAATGAGCAGTTCTTC
CASRGLAGGSYNEQFF
>TRBD2|-|TRBV18|TRBJ2-7
TGTGCCAGCTCGCCCGGACTAGCGAACTCCTACGAGCAGTACTTC
CASSPGLANSYEQYF
>TRBD2|-|TRBV5-6|TRBJ2-7
TGTGCCAGCAGCTTGGCCCCGGGGGGACCCTACGAGCAGTACTTC
CASSLAPGGPYEQYF
>-|-|TRBV6-1|TRBJ1-1
TGTGCCAGCAGTGAAGATGGGGAGGGTACGAACACTGAAGCTTTCTTT
CASSEDGEGTNTEAFF
>-|-|TRBV2|TRBJ1-5
TGTGCCAGCAGTGAAGCCCAGGGCCAGCCCCAGCATTTT
CASSEAQGQPQHF
>-|-|TRBV19|TRBJ2-4
TGTGCCAGTAACAGCCTAGCCAAAAACATTCAGTACTTC
CASNSLAKNIQYF
>TRBD1|-|TRBV7-2|TRBJ1-4
TGTGCCAGCAGCTTAGCAAACCCTACCGGGACAGCTGGAAAACTGTTTTTT
CASSLANPTGTAGKLFF
>TRBD1|-|TRBV5-4|TRBJ1-6
TGTGCCAGCAGCCTGGGACAGGGTAATTCACCCCTCCACTTT
CASSLGQGNSPLHF
>-|-|TRBV5-1|TRBJ1-6
TGCGCCAGCAGCTTGGGGCAGGGCTATAATTCACCCCTCCACTTT
CASSLGQGYNSPLHF
>-|-|TRBV6-1|TRBJ1-1
TGTGCCAGCCGAACAGGGTTGAACACTGAAGCTTTCTTT
CASRTGLNTEAFF
>TRBD2|once|TRBV7-2|TRBJ2-3
TGTGCCAGCAGCTCCGGACTAGCGGGTACCACAGATACGCAGTATTTT
CASSSGLAGTTDTQYF
>-|-|TRBV9|TRBJ2-6
TGTGCCAGCAGCCGCAGCCTCCGAGGGTCTGGGGCCAACGTCCTGACTTTC
CASSRSLRGSGANVLTF
>TRBD1|-|TRBV7-6|TRBJ1-2
TGTGCCAGCAGCTTGGGACAGGGGAACAACTATGGCTACACCTTC
CASSLGQGNNYGYTF
>TRBD1|-|TRBV19|TRBJ1-1
TGTGCCAGTAGGGGACAGGGATCTGAAGCTTTCTTT
CASRGQGSEAFF
>-|many|TRBV6-4|TRBJ2-5
TGTGCCAGCAGTGAGGGCGGGGGCTACCAAGAGACCCAGTACTTC
CASSEGGGYQETQYF
>-|-|TRBV5-8|TRBJ2-6
TGTGCCAGCAGCTGGCCGTCTGGGGCCAACGTCCTGACTTTC
CASSWPSGANVLTF
>-|-|TRBV5-1|TRBJ1-2
TGCGCCAGCAGCTTGGATCCAGGGGTTATCTATGGCTACACCTTC
CASSLDPGVIYGYTF
>-|-|TRBV7-6|TRBJ2-1
TGTGCCAGCAGCTTGCAGAGTTCGGCGGGGGACAACCCCAATGAGCAGTTCTTC
CASSLQSSAGDNPNEQFF
>-|-|TRBV11-2|TRBJ2-7
TGTGCCAGCATGCTCGCGGGGACCTACGAGCAGTACTTC
CASMLAGTYEQYF
>-|-|TRBV2|TRBJ2-3
TGTGCCTGCGAACTGTCAGATACGCAGTATTTT
CACELSDTQYF
>-|once|TRBV9|TRBJ2-3
TGTGCCAGCGGGGGGTGGGGAGATACGCAGTATTTT
CASGGWGDTQYF
>TRBD1|-|TRBV6-5|TRBJ1-4
TGTGCCGCCTGGGACAGGGGTAATGAAAAACTGTTTTTT
CAAWDRGNEKLFF
>-|-|TRBV6-5|TRBJ2-1
TGTGCCAGCCGCCCTAGCCCCTACAATGAGCAGTTCTTC
CASRPSPYNEQFF
>-|-|TRBV5-1|TRBJ2-7
TGCGCCAGCAGCTTGGGCCAGGGGCCTACGACCTCCTACGAGCAGTACTTC
CASSLGQGPTTSYEQYF
>TRBD1|-|TRBV10-3|TRBJ2-1
TGTGCCATCGGGACAGGGGCAAATGAGCAGTTCTTC
CAIGTGANEQFF
>-|-|TRBV7-2|TRBJ1-5
TGTGCCAGCAGCTCACAGGGTTCGGGTCAGCCCCAGCATTTT
CASSSQGSGQPQHF
>TRBD1|-|TRBV4-3|TRBJ2-2
TGCGCCAGCAGCCTGGACAGGGGTACCGGGGAGCTGTTTTTT
CASSLDRGTGELFF
>-|few|TRBV19|TRBJ1-1
TGTGCCAGTAGTATTCGGGGTGTCGGCACTGAAGCTTTCTTT
CASSIRGVGTEAFF
>-|-|TRBV6-5|TRBJ1-5
TGTGCCAGCAGTCGAGGAAGCAATCAGCCCCAGCATTTT
CASSRGSNQPQHF
>-|-|TRBV6-1|TRBJ2-3
TGTGCCAGCAGTGAACGGGGGACAGATACGCAGTATTTT
CASSERGTDTQYF
>TRBD2|-|TRBV4-1|TRBJ2-3
TGCGCCAGCAGCCCTGGGACTAGCGGGGGGGGAGATACGCAGTATTTT
CASSPGTSGGGDTQYF
>-|few|TRBV7-2|TRBJ1-2
TGTGCCAGCAGCTCCCAGGGGAGGGGTGGCTACACCTTC
CASSSQGRGGYTF
>TRBD1|once|TRBV6-5|TRBJ1-6
TGTGCCAGCAGTTATAAGGGACAGGGGTTGAATTCACCCCTCCACTTT
CASSYKGQGLNSPLHF
>TRBD1|few|TRBV7-9|TRBJ2-1
TGTGCCAGCAGCTCACCGACAGGGCTGAATGAGCAGTTCTTC
CASSSPTGLNEQFF
>-|-|TRBV18|TRBJ1-1
TGTGCCAGCTCACCACTAAGCCGCACTGAAGCTTTCTTT
CASSPLSRTEAFF